This TCR beta chain was identified during a study of T cell responses to AZD1222 COVID-19 vaccine. Profiled with immunoSEQ multiplex PCR; TCRdb holds only in-frame clones, not every one. Of around 46,000 clones in the sample, approximately 91% are singletons; the top ten hold about 5.4%. Specimen: peripheral blood, collected 28 days after the second AZD1222 dose. The sequence came from an adult who received the AZD1222 COVID-19 vaccine.

The DNA for the CDR3 is TGCGCCAGCAGCCTAAGCGGGCTAACCAGAGGCACCGGGGAGCTGTTTTTT. Residues: CASSLSGLTRGTGELFF. The chain is built from TRBV5-1 and TRBJ2-2; D may be TRBD2 (6 bases). CDR1 and CDR2 from the germline V gene are SGHRS and YFSETQ. V lost 4 bases to trimming and J lost 4 bases, with 20 bases between them. The CDR3 is 17 amino acids.